This T cell receptor beta chain was documented in a study of cytomegalovirus exposure and HLA in healthy donors. Study-level points and caveats: Presence/absence analyses treated sequencing depth as roughly uniform across donors. Some V segments could not be told apart, so they were left out, TRBV6-2 and TRBV6-3 among them.

As for this clone: Its specificity is not known.

The CDR3 totals 14 residues. Germline V CDR1 and CDR2: SGHRS, YFSETQ. V was cut by 0 bases and J by 1 base, with 7 bases left in between. A multiplex PCR was run with 60 Vbeta primers and 13 Jbeta primers. Libraries were prepared by immunoSEQ multiplex PCR; TCRdb keeps only in-frame clonotypes and omits some of them. The sample has about 130,000 clones, more than 9% seen once; the top ten hold roughly 4.2%. Sample: PBMCs. The receptor was derived from a woman younger than 35 in good health and CMV-seropositive. This chain uses TRBV5-1 with TRBJ2-5, with a possible D match to TRBD2 (5 bases). Here the CDR3 DNA reads TGCGCCAGCAGCTTGGGCGGGCCCCAAGAGACCCAGTACTTC. This translates into CASSLGGPQETQYF.